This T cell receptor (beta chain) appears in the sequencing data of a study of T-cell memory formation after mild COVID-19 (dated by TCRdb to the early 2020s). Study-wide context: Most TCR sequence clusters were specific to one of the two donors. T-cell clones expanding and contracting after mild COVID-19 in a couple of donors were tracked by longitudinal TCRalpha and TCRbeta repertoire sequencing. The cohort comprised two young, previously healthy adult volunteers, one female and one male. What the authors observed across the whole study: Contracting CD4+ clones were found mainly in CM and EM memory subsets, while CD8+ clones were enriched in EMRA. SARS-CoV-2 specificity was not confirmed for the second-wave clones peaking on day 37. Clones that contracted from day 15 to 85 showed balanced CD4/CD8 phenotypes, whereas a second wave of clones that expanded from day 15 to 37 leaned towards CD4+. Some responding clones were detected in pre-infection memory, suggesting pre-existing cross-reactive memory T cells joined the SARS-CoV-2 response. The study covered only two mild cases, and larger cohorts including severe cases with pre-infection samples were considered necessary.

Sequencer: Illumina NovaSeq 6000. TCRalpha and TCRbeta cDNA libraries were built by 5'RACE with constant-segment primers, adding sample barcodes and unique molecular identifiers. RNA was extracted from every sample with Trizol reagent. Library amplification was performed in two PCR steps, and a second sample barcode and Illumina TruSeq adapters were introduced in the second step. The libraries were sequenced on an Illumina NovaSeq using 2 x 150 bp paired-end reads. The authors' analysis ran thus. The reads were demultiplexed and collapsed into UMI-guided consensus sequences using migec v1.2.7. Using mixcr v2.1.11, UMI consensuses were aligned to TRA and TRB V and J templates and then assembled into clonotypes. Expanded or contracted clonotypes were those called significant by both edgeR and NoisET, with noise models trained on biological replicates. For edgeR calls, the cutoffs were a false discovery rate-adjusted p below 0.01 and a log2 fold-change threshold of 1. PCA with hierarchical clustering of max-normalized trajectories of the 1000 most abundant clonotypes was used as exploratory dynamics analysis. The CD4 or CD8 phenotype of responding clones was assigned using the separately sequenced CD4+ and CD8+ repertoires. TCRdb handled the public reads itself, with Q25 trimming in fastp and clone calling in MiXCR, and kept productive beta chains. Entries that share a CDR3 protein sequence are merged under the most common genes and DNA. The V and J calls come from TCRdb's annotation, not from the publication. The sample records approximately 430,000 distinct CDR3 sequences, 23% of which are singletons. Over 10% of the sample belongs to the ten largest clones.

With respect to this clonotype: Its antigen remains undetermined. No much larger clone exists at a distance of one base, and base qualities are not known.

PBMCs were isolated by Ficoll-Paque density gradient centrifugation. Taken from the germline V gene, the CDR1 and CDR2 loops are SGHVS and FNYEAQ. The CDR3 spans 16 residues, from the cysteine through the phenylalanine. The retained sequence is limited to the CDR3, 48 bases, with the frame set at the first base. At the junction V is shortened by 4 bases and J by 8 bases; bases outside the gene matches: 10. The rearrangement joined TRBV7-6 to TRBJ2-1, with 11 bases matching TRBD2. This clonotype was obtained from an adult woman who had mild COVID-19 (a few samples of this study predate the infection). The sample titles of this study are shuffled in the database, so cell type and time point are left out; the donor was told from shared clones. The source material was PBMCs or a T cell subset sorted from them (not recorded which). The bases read TGTGCCAGCAGCTCGGAGGCTAGCGGGAGGAACGATGAGCAGTTCTTC. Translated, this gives CASSSEASGRNDEQFF.